What follows is one TCR beta chain and its context. CDR1 is SGDLS and CDR2 is YYNGEE in the germline V gene. V lost 0 bases to trimming and J lost 7 bases, with 13 bases between them. There are 15 residues in the CDR3. The sample comes from a study of control samples from healthy donors and cancer patients. This table comes from immunoSEQ multiplex PCR, and its TCRdb copy is limited to in-frame clones, with some not included. This sample carries about 53,000 clones, roughly 87% of them seen once, and the ten largest clones take around 15%. The sequenced sample consisted of PBMCs. This receptor was obtained from a man aged 55 to 70 with head and neck cancer. The rearrangement joins TRBV9 to TRBJ1-4, with D maybe TRBD1 (5 bases). In DNA form, the CDR3 reads TGTGCCAGCAGCGTAGTCGGGGCTGGAGGTGAAAAACTGTTTTTT. Protein product: CASSVVGAGGEKLFF. Using reference TRBV9 and TRBJ1-4 for the parts outside the CDR3, the full variable domain is DSGVTQTPKHLITATGQRVTLRCSPRSGDLSVYWYQQSLDQGLQFLIQYYNGEERAKGNILERFSAQQFPDLHSELNLSSLELGDSALYFCASSVVGAGGEKLFFGSGTQLSVL.